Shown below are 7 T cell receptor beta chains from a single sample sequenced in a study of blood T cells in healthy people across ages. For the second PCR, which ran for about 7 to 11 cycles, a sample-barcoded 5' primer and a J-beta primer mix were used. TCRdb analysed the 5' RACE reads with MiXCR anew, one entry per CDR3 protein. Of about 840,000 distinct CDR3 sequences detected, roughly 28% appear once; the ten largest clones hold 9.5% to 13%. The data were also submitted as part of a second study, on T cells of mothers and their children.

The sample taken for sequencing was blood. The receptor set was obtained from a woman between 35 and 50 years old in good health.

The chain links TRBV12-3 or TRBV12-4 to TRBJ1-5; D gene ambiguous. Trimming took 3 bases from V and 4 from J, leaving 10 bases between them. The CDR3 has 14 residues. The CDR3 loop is CASSFTATNQPQHF. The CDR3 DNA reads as TGTGCCAGCAGTTTCACAGCCACGAATCAGCCCCAGCATTTT.

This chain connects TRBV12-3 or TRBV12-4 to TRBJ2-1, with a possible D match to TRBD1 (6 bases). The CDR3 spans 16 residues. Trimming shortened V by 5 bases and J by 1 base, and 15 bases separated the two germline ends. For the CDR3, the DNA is TGTGCCAGCAGTCGCGGTGGGGGCCCGTCCTACAATGAGCAGTTCTTC. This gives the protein CASSRGGGPSYNEQFF.

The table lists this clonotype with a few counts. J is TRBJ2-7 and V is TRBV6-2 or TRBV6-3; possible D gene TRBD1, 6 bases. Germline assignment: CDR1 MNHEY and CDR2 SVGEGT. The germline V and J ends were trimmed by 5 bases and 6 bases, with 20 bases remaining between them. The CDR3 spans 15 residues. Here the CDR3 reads CASSGRGTPVPEQYF. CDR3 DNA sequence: TGTGCCAGCAGTGGCAGAGGGACACCGGTCCCCGAGCAGTACTTC.

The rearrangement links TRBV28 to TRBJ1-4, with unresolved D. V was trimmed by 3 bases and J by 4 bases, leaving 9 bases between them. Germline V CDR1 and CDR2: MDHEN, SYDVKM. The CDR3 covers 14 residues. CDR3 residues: CASSLSGFNEKLFF. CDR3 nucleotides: TGTGCCAGCAGTTTGTCGGGGTTTAATGAAAAACTGTTTTTT.

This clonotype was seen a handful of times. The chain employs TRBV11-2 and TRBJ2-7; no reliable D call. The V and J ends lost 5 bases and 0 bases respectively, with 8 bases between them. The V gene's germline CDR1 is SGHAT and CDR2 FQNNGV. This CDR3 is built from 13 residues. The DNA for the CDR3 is TGTGCCAGCAGCCACACCCTCTCCTACGAGCAGTACTTC. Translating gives CASSHTLSYEQYF.

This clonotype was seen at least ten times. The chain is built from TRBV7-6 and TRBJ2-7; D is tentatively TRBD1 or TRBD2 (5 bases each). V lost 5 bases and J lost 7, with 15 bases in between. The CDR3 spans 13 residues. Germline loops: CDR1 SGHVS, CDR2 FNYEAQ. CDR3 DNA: TGTGCCAGCAGCGCCGGGGCGTTTGGTGAGCAGTACTTC. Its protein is CASSAGAFGEQYF.

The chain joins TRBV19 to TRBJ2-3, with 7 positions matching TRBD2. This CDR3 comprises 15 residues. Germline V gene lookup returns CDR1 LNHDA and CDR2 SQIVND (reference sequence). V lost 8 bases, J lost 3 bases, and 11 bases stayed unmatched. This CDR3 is CASSRGERRTDTQYF. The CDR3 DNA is TGTGCCAGTTCCCGGGGGGAGAGAAGGACAGATACGCAGTATTTT. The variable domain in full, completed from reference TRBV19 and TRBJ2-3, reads DGGITQSPKYLFRKEGQNVTLSCEQNLNHDAMYWYRQDPGQGLRLIYYSQIVNDFQKGDIAEGYSVSREKKESFPLTVTSAQKNPTAFYLCASSRGERRTDTQYFGPGTRLTVL.